Listed here are 24 T cell receptor beta chains from one sample, sequenced in a study of blood T cell repertoires in COVID-19 (dated by TCRdb to 2019 to 2021). Library preparation used the immunoSEQ multiplex PCR assay. The table comes from immuneACCESS by way of TCRdb, which keeps in-frame sequences with V and J called. Part of the clones is missing from these tables; in studies checked, under half for an unresolved V gene and the rest for unknown reasons. The sample profile shows about 260,000 clones; 86% of them were found once. The ten largest clones add up to around 9.1% of the sample. Sequencing was done on a sample of peripheral blood. These receptors originate from a man in his forties who had recovered from COVID-19.

This chain connects TRBV6-2 or TRBV6-3 to TRBJ2-7, with TRBD1 as a possible D gene (7 bases). The ends were cut back, 2 bases at V and 5 bases at J, with 13 bases in the middle. CDR3 length: 14 residues. Germline V gives CDR1 MNHEY, CDR2 SVGEGT. The CDR3 is CASSYSAGGNEQYF. CDR3 sequence (DNA): TGTGCCAGCAGTTACAGTGCAGGGGGGAACGAGCAGTACTTC.

This clone was recorded only once. This rearrangement joins TRBV6-2 or TRBV6-3 to TRBJ1-1; 8 nucleotides match TRBD1. CDR3 length: 13 amino acids. Germline values: CDR1 MNHEY, CDR2 SVGEGT. The junction had 4 bases not matched to a gene; V was cut back by 5 bases and J by 5 bases. This CDR3 reads CASSNRGGTEAFF. The DNA of the CDR3 is TGTGCCAGCAGTAACAGGGGGGGTACTGAAGCTTTCTTT.

The chain couples TRBV5-1 to TRBJ2-7; 11 nucleotides align to TRBD2. Germline CDR1 reads SGHRS; CDR2 reads YFSETQ. The CDR3 covers 17 residues. V dropped 0 bases and J dropped 2; count of bases not matched to a gene: 7. Here the CDR3 DNA reads TGCGCCAGCAGCTTGGCCGGACTAGCGGGCACTACCTACGAGCAGTACTTC. Amino acids: CASSLAGLAGTTYEQYF.

This chain joins TRBV4-3 and TRBJ2-3, with TRBD2 matching over 8 bases. Germline CDR1 reads LGHNA; CDR2 reads YSLEER. This CDR3 has 15 residues. After removal of 2 bases from V and 6 bases from J, the junction contained 7 bases not matched to a gene. This CDR3 is CASSQRTGGLDTQYF. The CDR3 DNA sequence: TGCGCCAGCAGCCAAAGGACGGGGGGGCTGGATACGCAGTATTTT.

The rearrangement uses TRBV9 and TRBJ2-2; TRBD2 agrees at 7 bases. Germline CDR1 SGDLS, CDR2 YYNGEE. CDR3 size: 14 residues. The V gene end was trimmed by 3 bases and the J gene end by 1 base; junction bases not matched to a gene: 0. CDR3 sequence (DNA): TGTGCCAGCAGCGCTAGCGGGAACACCGGGGAGCTGTTTTTT. Translating gives CASSASGNTGELFF.

The chain links TRBV6-1 to TRBJ2-7; TRBD1 is a possible D gene (6 bases). CDR3 length equals 16 residues. CDR1 is MNHNS and CDR2 is SASEGT in the germline V gene. Trimming cost V 4 bases and J 3 bases, with 19 bases left between them. The CDR3 nucleotides are TGTGCCAGCAGTGCCAAACAGGGAAGAGGATACTACGAGCAGTACTTC. It translates to CASSAKQGRGYYEQYF.

The chain is built from TRBV27 and TRBJ1-3; 12 positions match TRBD1. Germline CDR1 MNHEY, CDR2 SMNVEV (reference sequence). V shed 6 bases and J 2 bases; nucleotides not matched to a gene: 11. The CDR3 covers 18 residues. The CDR3 here is CASRRTGTGGRAGNTIYF. The DNA of the CDR3 is TGTGCCAGCAGAAGGACCGGGACAGGGGGCAGAGCTGGAAACACCATATATTTT.

The V gene is TRBV12-3 or TRBV12-4, the J gene TRBJ2-2, with D perhaps TRBD1 (6 bases). Trimming stripped 6 bases from V and 6 bases from J, with 11 bases between. There are 13 residues in the CDR3. In nucleotides, the CDR3 is TGTGCCAGCAGCCTTAGGGGGTCCGGGGAGCTGTTTTTT. This encodes CASSLRGSGELFF.

The chain is built from TRBV5-1 and TRBJ2-1; 8 nucleotides align to TRBD1. The CDR3 consists of 16 residues. V shed 4 bases and J 6 bases; nucleotides not matched to a gene: 12. Germline values: CDR1 SGHRS, CDR2 YFSETQ. This CDR3 reads CASSPRQGTDPNEQFF. For the CDR3, the DNA is TGCGCCAGCAGCCCTAGACAGGGGACGGACCCCAATGAGCAGTTCTTC.

J is TRBJ2-1 and V is TRBV5-4; weak D call: TRBD2 (6 bases). This CDR3 region has 16 residues. From germline, CDR1 is SGHNT and CDR2 YYREEE (reference sequence). Trimming took 0 bases from V and 8 from J, leaving 18 bases between them. This CDR3 is CASSLDPGVRLYEQFF. DNA for the CDR3: TGTGCCAGCAGCTTGGACCCGGGAGTCAGGCTCTATGAGCAGTTCTTC.

The chain joins TRBV5-8 to TRBJ2-7; TRBD1 might be the D (6 bases). Trimming pared 4 bases from V and 6 bases from J, leaving 17 bases between. The germline gives CDR1 SGHTS, CDR2 YDEGEE. The CDR3 totals 14 residues. CDR3 protein: CASSLTGTPFEQYF. CDR3 nucleotides: TGTGCCAGCAGCCTAACCGGGACACCCTTCGAGCAGTACTTC.

This sequence joins TRBV30 and TRBJ2-1; 11 nucleotides align to TRBD1. Trimming cost V 0 bases and J 6 bases; bases outside gene matches: 7. Germline values: CDR1 GTSNPN, CDR2 SVGIG (reference sequence). The CDR3 sequence is 16 residues long. In nucleotides, the CDR3 is TGTGCCTGGAGTGTAACCGGACAGGGGGCAATCAATGAGCAGTTCTTC. Amino acid sequence: CAWSVTGQGAINEQFF. Full variable domain (missing parts from reference TRBV30 and TRBJ2-1): SQTIHQWPATLVQPVGSPLSLECTVEGTSNPNLYWYRQAAGRGLQLLFYSVGIGQISSEVPQNLSASRPQDRQFILSSKKLLLSDSGFYLCAWSVTGQGAINEQFFGPGTRLTVL.

This chain joins TRBV15 and TRBJ2-7, with 7 bases lining up with TRBD1. The germline gives CDR1 LNHNV, CDR2 YYDKDF (reference sequence). This CDR3 spans 17 amino acids. Unmatched junction bases numbered 11, after V lost 0 bases and J lost 3 bases. CDR3 amino acids: CATSRDKGGSLIYEQYF. DNA for the CDR3: TGTGCCACCAGCAGAGATAAAGGGGGCAGTCTAATCTACGAGCAGTACTTC.

The rearrangement uses TRBV29-1 and TRBJ1-2; a weak D match, TRBD1 (5 bases). In germline, CDR1 is SQVTM, CDR2 ANQGSEA. Between the trimmed V and J ends, which lost 0 bases and 5 bases, there was a span of 22 bases. The CDR3 loop spans 17 amino acids. This CDR3 is CSVEDLGGIEMGYGYTF. The CDR3 bases are TGCAGCGTTGAAGATCTTGGGGGGATAGAAATGGGTTATGGCTACACCTTC.

This chain links TRBV18 with TRBJ2-1; no reliable D call. The germline gives CDR1 KGHSH, CDR2 LQKENI. V gave up 2 bases and J gave up 9 bases, with 8 bases separating them. This CDR3 has 12 amino acids. CDR3 bases: TGTGCCAGCTCACCATACAGCAGTGAGCAGTTCTTC. Amino acids: CASSPYSSEQFF.

This chain connects TRBV12-2 to TRBJ1-6; TRBD1, the table's D call, lacks a check against the DNA. TRBV12-2 is a pseudogene segment. The CDR3 runs 18 residues. Written as DNA, the CDR3 is TGTGCAAGTCGCTTACGCCTTAGGGGGTTTGACGATAATTCACCCCTCCACTTT. The encoded protein is CASRLRLRGFDDNSPLHF.

This sequence joins TRBV30 and TRBJ2-3; D possibly corresponds to TRBD2 (6 bases). Trimming shortened V by 4 bases and J by 2 bases, and 16 bases separated the two germline ends. Per the germline V gene, CDR1 is GTSNPN and CDR2 is SVGIG (reference sequence). This CDR3 contains 15 residues. CDR3 region: CAWMRRERSTDTQYF. The CDR3 nucleotides read TGTGCCTGGATGAGGAGGGAGAGGTCCACAGATACGCAGTATTTT. Supplemented by reference TRBV30 and TRBJ2-3, the full variable domain reads SQTIHQWPATLVQPVGSPLSLECTVEGTSNPNLYWYRQAAGRGLQLLFYSVGIGQISSEVPQNLSASRPQDRQFILSSKKLLLSDSGFYLCAWMRRERSTDTQYFGPGTRLTVL.

The V and J genes are TRBV9 and TRBJ1-2; D unresolved. CDR1 SGDLS and CDR2 YYNGEE come from the germline V gene. Trimming left V 3 bases short and J 6 bases short, with 21 bases between. The CDR3 totals 16 residues. The chain's CDR3 is CASSAGRVAQKHGYTF. For the CDR3, the DNA is TGTGCCAGCAGCGCCGGTCGGGTGGCGCAGAAACATGGCTACACCTTC.

This chain uses TRBV6-2 or TRBV6-3 with TRBJ2-7; D remains ambiguous. Germline lookup yields CDR1 MNHEY and CDR2 SVGEGT. The length of the CDR3 is 10 residues. The V gene lost 0 bases and the J gene lost 9 bases, with 3 bases spanning the gap. In DNA form, the CDR3 reads TGTGCCAGCAGTTACTCGAGGCAGTACTTC. It codes for CASSYSRQYF.

Here the CDR3 reads CASSQGTDRPSTDTQYF. Written as DNA, the CDR3 is TGTGCCAGCAGCCAGGGAACGGACCGCCCTAGCACAGATACGCAGTATTTT. The chain combines TRBV9 with TRBJ2-3, with D possibly TRBD1 on 5 matching bases. This CDR3 contains 17 residues. The germline V gene encodes CDR1 SGDLS and CDR2 YYNGEE. Trimming took off 4 bases at V and 0 bases at J, with 18 bases between the two ends.

The chain carries TRBV11-2 and TRBJ1-2; a weak D match, TRBD1 (6 bases). Germline V gives CDR1 SGHAT, CDR2 FQNNGV. The V gene lost 8 bases and the J gene lost 5 bases, with 12 bases spanning the gap. The length of the CDR3 is 12 residues. CDR3 nucleotides: TGTGCCAGCCAGGGGCGTGGATATGGCTACACCTTC. This encodes CASQGRGYGYTF.

The V and J genes are TRBV7-2 and TRBJ2-2; 11 positions agree with TRBD2. This CDR3 is 16 amino acids long. Germline values: CDR1 SGHTA, CDR2 FQGNSA. V was pared by 2 bases and J by 9 bases, with 8 bases of the junction left unmatched. The CDR3: CASSLTLAGGRRELFF. The CDR3 DNA is TGTGCCAGCAGCTTAACCCTAGCGGGGGGCCGCCGGGAGCTGTTTTTT. Looking up the rest from reference TRBV7-2 and TRBJ2-2 gives the full variable domain: GAGVSQSPSNKVTEKGKDVELRCDPISGHTALYWYRQSLGQGLEFLIYFQGNSAPDKSGLPSDRFSAERTGGSVSTLTIQRTQQEDSAVYLCASSLTLAGGRRELFFGEGSRLTVL.

V usage is TRBV27 and J usage is TRBJ2-1; possible D gene TRBD2, 5 bases. V was cut by 2 bases and J by 4 bases, with 6 bases left in between. Looked up from germline, CDR1 is MNHEY and CDR2 is SMNVEV (reference sequence). There are 13 residues in the CDR3. This chain's CDR3 is CASSLRTYNEQFF. The CDR3 coding sequence is TGTGCCAGCAGTTTAAGGACTTACAATGAGCAGTTCTTC.

Remarks on this clone: This sample includes further DNA sequences coding for the same CDR3. This chain uses TRBV5-1 with TRBJ1-2; D not resolved. The germline V and J ends were trimmed by 4 bases and 5 bases, with 9 bases remaining between them. The CDR3 covers 12 residues. Germline CDR1 and CDR2: SGHRS and YFSETQ. CDR3 nucleotides: TGCGCCAGCAGCCCCTCGGGGTATGGCTACACCTTC. Protein: CASSPSGYGYTF.